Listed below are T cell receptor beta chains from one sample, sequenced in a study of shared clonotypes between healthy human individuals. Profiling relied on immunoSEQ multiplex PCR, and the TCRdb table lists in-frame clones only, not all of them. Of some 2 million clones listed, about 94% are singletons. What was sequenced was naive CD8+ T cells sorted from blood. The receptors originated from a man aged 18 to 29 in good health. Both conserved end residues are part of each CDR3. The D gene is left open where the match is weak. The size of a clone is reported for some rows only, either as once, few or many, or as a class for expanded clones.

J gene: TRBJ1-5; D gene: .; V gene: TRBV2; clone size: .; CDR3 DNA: TGTGCCAGCAGTGAAACAGGGTATGTAGGCAATCAGCCCCAGCATTTT; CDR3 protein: CASSETGYVGNQPQHF
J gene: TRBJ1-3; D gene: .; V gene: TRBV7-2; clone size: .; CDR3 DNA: TGTGCCAGCAGCTTAGGGGGGGCTGGAAACACCATATATTTT; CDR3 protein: CASSLGGAGNTIYF
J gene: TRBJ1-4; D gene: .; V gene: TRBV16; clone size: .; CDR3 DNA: TGTGCCAGCAGCCAATCTTCAGTTAGCGAAAAACTGTTTTTT; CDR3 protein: CASSQSSVSEKLFF
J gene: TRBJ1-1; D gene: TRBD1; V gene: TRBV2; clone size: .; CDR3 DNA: TGTGCCAGTAGGGACAGGGATTTCACTGAAGCTTTCTTT; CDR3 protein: CASRDRDFTEAFF
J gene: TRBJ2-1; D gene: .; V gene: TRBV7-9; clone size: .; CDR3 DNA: TGTGCCAGCAGCCCGGGCAATGAGCAGTTCTTC; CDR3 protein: CASSPGNEQFF
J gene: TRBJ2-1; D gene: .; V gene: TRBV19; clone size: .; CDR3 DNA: TGTGCCAGTAGTCGGAATCGGGACTTCCCCTACAATGAGCAGTTCTTC; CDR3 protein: CASSRNRDFPYNEQFF
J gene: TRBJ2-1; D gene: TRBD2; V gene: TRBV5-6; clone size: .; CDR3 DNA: TGTGCCAGCAGCTTGAGGGAGGGCCGCTTCTACAATGAGCAGTTCTTC; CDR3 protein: CASSLREGRFYNEQFF
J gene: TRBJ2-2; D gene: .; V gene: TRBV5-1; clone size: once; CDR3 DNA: .; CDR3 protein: CASSFGAGELFF
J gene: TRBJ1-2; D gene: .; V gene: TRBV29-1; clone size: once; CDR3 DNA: TGCAGCGTCGCCGGGACGGTTAACTATGGCTACACCTTC; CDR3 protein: CSVAGTVNYGYTF
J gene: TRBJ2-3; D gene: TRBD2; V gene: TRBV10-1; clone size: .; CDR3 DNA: TGCGCCAGCAGTGCCCCCGAGGCTAGCGGGGATGATACGCAGTATTTT; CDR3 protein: CASSAPEASGDDTQYF
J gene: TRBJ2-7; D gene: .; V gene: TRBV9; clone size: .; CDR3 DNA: TGTGCCAGCAGCGTAGGGACAGCTAGCTCCTACGAGCAGTACTTC; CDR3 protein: CASSVGTASSYEQYF
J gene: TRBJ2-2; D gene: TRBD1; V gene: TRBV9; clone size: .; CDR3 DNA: TGTGCCAGCAGCGCGGACAGGGGAAGTACCGGGGAGCTGTTTTTT; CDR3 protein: CASSADRGSTGELFF
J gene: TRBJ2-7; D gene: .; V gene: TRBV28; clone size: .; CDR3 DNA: TGTGCCAGCAGGCAGGGCTCCTACGAGCAGTACTTC; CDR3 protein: CASRQGSYEQYF
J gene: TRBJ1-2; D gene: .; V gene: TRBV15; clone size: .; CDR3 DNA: TGTGCCACCAGCAGTATGACGGGCGGCTACACCTTC; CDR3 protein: CATSSMTGGYTF
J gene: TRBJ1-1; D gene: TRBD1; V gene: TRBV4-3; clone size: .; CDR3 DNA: TGCGCCAGCAGACAGGGGGCAGGGACTGAAGCTTTCTTT; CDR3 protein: CASRQGAGTEAFF
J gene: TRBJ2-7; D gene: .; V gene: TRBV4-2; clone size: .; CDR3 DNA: TGTGCCAGCAGCCTCGGACGGGACGAGCAGTACTTC; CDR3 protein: CASSLGRDEQYF
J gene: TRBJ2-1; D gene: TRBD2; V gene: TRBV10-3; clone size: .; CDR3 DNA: TGTGCCATCAGTGTTCATAGCGGGAGTATCAACAATGAGCAGTTCTTC; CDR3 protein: CAISVHSGSINNEQFF
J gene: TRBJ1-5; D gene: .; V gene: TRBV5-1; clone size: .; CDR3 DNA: TGCGCCAGCAGCTTGATGGGCGTAGGGGACAGCAATCAGCCCCAGCATTTT; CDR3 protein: CASSLMGVGDSNQPQHF
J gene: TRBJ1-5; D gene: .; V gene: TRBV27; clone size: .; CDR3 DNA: TGTGCCAGCAGTTTATTGGGGGTTGGTCAGCCCCAGCATTTT; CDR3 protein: CASSLLGVGQPQHF
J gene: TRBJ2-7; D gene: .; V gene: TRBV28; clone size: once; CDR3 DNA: TGTGCCAGCAGTTTTCAGCAGGGATCCGAGCAGTACTTC; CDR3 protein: CASSFQQGSEQYF
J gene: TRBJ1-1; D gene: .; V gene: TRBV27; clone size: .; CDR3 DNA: TGTGCCAGCAGTTACCGAGGGGTCTTCGTTGAAGCTTTCTTT; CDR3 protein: CASSYRGVFVEAFF
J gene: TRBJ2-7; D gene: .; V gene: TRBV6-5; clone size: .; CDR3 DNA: TGTGCCAGCAGTTACTCGGGGGGTCTAAGGGACGAGCAGTACTTC; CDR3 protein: CASSYSGGLRDEQYF
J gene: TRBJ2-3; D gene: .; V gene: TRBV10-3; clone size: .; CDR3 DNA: TGTGCCATCAGTGAAGCAGGTCCCGCTGCAGATACGCAGTATTTT; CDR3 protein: CAISEAGPAADTQYF
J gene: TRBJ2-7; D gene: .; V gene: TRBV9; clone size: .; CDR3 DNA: TGTGCCAGCAGCGCAGACGGTTTCTGGAACGAGCAGTACTTC; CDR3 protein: CASSADGFWNEQYF